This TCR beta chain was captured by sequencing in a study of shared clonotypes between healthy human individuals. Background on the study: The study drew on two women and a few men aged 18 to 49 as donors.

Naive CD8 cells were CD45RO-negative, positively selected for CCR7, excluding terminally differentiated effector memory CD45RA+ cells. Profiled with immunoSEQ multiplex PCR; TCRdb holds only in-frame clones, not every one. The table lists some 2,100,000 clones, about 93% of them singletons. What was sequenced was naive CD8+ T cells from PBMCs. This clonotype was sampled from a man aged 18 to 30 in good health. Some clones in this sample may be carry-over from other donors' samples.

CDR3 bases: TGCGCCAGCAGGGCCGGGGAGCTGTTTTTT. Protein product: CASRAGELFF. The rearrangement joins TRBV10-2 to TRBJ2-2; D is uncertain. Germline CDR1 WSHSY, CDR2 SAAADI. The CDR3 sequence is 10 residues long. Trimming stripped 6 bases from V and 6 bases from J, with 2 bases between.